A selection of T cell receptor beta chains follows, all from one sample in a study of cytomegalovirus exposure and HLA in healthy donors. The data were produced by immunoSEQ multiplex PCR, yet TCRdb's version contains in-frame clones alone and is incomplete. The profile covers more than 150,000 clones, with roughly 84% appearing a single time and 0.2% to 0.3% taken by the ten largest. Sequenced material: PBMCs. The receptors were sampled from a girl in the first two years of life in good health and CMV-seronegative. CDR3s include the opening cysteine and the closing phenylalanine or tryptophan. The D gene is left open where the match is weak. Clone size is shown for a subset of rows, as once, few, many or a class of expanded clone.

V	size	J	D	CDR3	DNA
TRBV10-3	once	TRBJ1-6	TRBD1	CAVSGTGNNSPLHF	TGTGCCGTGTCCGGGACAGGGAACAATTCACCCCTCCACTTT
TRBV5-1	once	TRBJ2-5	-	CASSLGRAETQYF	TGCGCCAGCAGCTTGGGGAGGGCGGAGACCCAGTACTTC
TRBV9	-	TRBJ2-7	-	CASSQGVANEQYF	TGTGCCAGCAGCCAAGGGGTGGCAAACGAGCAGTACTTC
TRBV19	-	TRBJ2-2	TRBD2	CASYGGAGGHTGELFF	TGTGCCAGTTACGGCGGGGCGGGAGGGCACACCGGGGAGCTGTTTTTT
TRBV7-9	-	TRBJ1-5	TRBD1	CASSRTGTGDQPQHF	TGTGCCAGCAGCAGAACCGGGACAGGGGATCAGCCCCAGCATTTT
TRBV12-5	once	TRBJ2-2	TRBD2	CASGLVTSGGNTGELFF	TGTGCTAGTGGCTTGGTGACTAGCGGGGGAAACACCGGGGAGCTGTTTTTT
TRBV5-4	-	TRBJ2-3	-	CASSLPSSTDTQYF	TGTGCCAGCAGCTTACCCAGTAGCACAGATACGCAGTATTTT
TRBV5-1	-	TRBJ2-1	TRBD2	CASSELAGGPSYNEQFF	TGCGCCAGCAGTGAACTAGCGGGAGGGCCGTCCTACAATGAGCAGTTCTTC
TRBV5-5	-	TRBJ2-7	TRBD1	CASSLGIWDRGRYEQYF	TGTGCCAGCAGCTTGGGAATCTGGGACAGGGGGCGGTACGAGCAGTACTTC
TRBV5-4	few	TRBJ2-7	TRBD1	CASSLESGGLFHEQYF	TGTGCCAGCAGCTTGGAGTCAGGGGGCCTTTTCCACGAGCAGTACTTC
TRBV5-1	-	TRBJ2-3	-	CASHRSTSPDTQYF	TGCGCCAGTCACCGGAGTACTTCCCCAGATACGCAGTATTTT
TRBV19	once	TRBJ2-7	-	CASSIDLVGYEQYF	TGTGCCAGTAGTATAGATCTAGTTGGCTACGAGCAGTACTTC
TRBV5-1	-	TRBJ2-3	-	CASSFGGNTDTQYF	TGCGCCAGCAGCTTCGGCGGGAACACAGATACGCAGTATTTT
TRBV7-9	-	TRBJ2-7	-	CSSSLSYEQYF	TGTTCCAGCAGCCTATCTTACGAGCAGTACTTC
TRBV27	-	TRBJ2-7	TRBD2	CASSLSGAYEQYF	TGTGCCAGCAGTTTGAGCGGGGCCTACGAGCAGTACTTC
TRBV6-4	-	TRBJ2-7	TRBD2	CASILWSSGSQPYEQYF	TGTGCCAGCATTTTATGGTCTAGCGGGAGCCAACCCTACGAGCAGTACTTC
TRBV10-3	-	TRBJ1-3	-	CAISEADNYGNTIYF	TGTGCCATCTCGGAGGCGGATAACTATGGAAACACCATATATTTT
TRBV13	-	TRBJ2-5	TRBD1	CASSSNRGETQYF	TGTGCCAGCAGCTCCAACAGGGGTGAGACCCAGTACTTC
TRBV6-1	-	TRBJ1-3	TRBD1	CASRGGQGVNTIYF	TGTGCCAGCAGGGGAGGACAGGGAGTGAACACCATATATTTT
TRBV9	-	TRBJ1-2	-	CASSVAGSPGGYTF	TGTGCCAGCAGCGTAGCGGGATCCCCTGGTGGCTACACCTTC
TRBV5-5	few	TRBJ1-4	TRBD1	CASSPRTGSNEKLFF	TGTGCCAGCAGCCCGAGGACAGGGAGTAATGAAAAACTGTTTTTT
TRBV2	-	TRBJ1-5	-	CASRAGRLQPQHF	TGTGCCAGTAGGGCAGGGCGGTTACAGCCCCAGCATTTT
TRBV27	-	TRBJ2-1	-	CASSLFQGSYNEQFF	TGTGCCAGCAGTTTATTTCAGGGCTCCTACAATGAGCAGTTCTTC
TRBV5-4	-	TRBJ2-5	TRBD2	CASSLEGLVRQETQYF	TGTGCCAGCAGCTTGGAGGGACTAGTTAGACAAGAGACCCAGTACTTC
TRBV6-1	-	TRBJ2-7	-	CASSELGGLYEQYF	TGTGCCAGCAGTGAACTGGGAGGTTTATACGAGCAGTACTTC
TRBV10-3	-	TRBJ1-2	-	CAISAVENSYGYTF	TGTGCCATCAGCGCAGTTGAAAACAGCTATGGCTACACCTTC
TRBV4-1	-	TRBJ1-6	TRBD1	CASSPDRGRSPLHF	TGCGCCAGCAGCCCAGACAGGGGTCGATCACCCCTCCACTTT
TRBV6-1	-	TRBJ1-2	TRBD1	CASSETRTGGYGYTF	TGTGCCAGCAGTGAAACAAGGACAGGGGGTTATGGCTACACCTTC
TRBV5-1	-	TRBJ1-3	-	CASSLEQVAGGTIYF	TGCGCCAGCAGCTTGGAGCAGGTTGCCGGGGGCACCATATATTTT
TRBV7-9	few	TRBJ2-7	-	CASSLDYHEQYF	TGTGCCAGCAGCTTGGACTACCACGAGCAGTACTTC
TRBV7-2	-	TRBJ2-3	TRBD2	CASSLQVAGIGADTQYF	TGTGCCAGCAGCTTACAAGTAGCGGGAATTGGCGCAGATACGCAGTATTTT
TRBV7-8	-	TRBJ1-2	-	CASSLDAGNYGYTF	TGTGCCAGCAGCTTAGACGCAGGGAACTATGGCTACACCTTC
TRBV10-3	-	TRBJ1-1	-	CAIRETSEGNTEAFF	TGTGCCATCAGGGAGACCAGTGAGGGGAACACTGAAGCTTTCTTT
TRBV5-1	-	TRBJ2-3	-	CASSPRFSRSFTDTQYF	TGCGCCAGCAGCCCCCGATTTTCGCGGAGCTTCACAGATACGCAGTATTTT
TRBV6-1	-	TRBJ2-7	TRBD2	CASRRLADSYEQYF	TGTGCCAGCAGGCGACTAGCGGACTCCTACGAGCAGTACTTC
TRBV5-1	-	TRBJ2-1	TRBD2	CASGQQGRQRGGGGSYNEQFF	TGCGCCAGCGGACAACAGGGGAGGCAGCGGGGGGGCGGAGGATCCTACAATGAGCAGTTCTTC
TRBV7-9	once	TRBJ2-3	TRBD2	CASRESGRVTDTQYF	TGTGCCAGCAGAGAAAGCGGGAGAGTCACAGATACGCAGTATTTT
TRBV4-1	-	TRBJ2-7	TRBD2	CASSQIAGETYEQYF	TGCGCCAGCAGCCAGATAGCGGGAGAGACCTACGAGCAGTACTTC
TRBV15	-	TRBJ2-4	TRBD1	CATSSGTGKNIQYF	TGTGCCACCTCCTCCGGGACAGGAAAAAACATTCAGTACTTC
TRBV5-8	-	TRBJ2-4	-	CASSPKQQLAKNIQYF	TGTGCCAGCAGCCCAAAGCAACAGTTAGCCAAAAACATTCAGTACTTC